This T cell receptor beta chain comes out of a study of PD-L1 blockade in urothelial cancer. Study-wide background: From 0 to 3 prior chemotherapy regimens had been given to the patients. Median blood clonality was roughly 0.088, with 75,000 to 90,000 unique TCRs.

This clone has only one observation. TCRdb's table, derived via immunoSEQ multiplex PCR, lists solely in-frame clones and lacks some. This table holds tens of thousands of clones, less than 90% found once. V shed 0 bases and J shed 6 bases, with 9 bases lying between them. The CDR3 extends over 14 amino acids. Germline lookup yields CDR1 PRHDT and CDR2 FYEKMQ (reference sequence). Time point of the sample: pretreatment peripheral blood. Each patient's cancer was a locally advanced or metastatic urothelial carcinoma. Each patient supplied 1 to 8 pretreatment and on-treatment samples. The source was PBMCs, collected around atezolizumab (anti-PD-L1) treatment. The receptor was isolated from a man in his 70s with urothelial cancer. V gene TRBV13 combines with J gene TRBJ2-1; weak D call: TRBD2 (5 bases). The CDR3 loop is CASSLGGASNEQFF. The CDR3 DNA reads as TGTGCCAGCAGCTTAGGGGGAGCAAGCAATGAGCAGTTCTTC. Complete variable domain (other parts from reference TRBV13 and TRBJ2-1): AAGVIQSPRHLIKEKRETATLKCYPIPRHDTVYWYQQGPGQDPQFLISFYEKMQSDKGSIPDRFSAQQFSDYHSELNMSSLELGDSALYFCASSLGGASNEQFFGPGTRLTVL.